The T cell receptor beta chain described here comes from a study of cytomegalovirus exposure and HLA in healthy donors. About the study: T cells numbering about 200 million yielded more than 100 million unique TCR beta sequences in an earlier analysis. Study-wide points: When the data were analyzed later, several of the most significant clusters appeared to be linked to common viral pathogens. In an earlier analysis, productive rearrangement rates for most beta V segments clustered near 87% or 30%.

This clone was counted a few times. Its antigen is undetermined. PCR used 60 Vbeta primers and 13 Jbeta primers. Sequencing was performed with immunoSEQ multiplex PCR; in TCRdb, only in-frame clones are kept and a portion is missing. The repertoire holds 100,000 to 150,000 clones, more than 8% seen once, with approximately 5% in the top ten. V lost 5 bases and J 0 bases, leaving 12 bases between the germline ends. Germline CDR1 SEHNR, CDR2 FQNEAQ (reference sequence). This CDR3 has 15 amino acids. This chain links TRBV7-9 with TRBJ2-3; possibly TRBD2 for D (6 bases). The sample was PBMCs. This TCR was sampled from a man in his forties in good health and CMV-seronegative. CDR3 DNA: TGTGCCAGCAGCCACCGGGACTCTAGCACAGATACGCAGTATTTT. This codes for CASSHRDSSTDTQYF.